The source of this T cell receptor beta chain is a study of CD8 T cells in ankylosing spondylitis. Whole-study results and caveats: In ankylosing spondylitis patients, matched synovial fluid reportedly showed significant enrichment of disease-linked clones.

CDR1 and CDR2 from the germline V gene are LGHDT and YNNKEL (reference sequence). The CDR3 has 15 amino acids. The V and J ends lost 5 bases and 3 bases respectively, with 11 bases between them. This clonotype was counted between two and nine times. Its antigen is unknown. TCRdb reprocessed the 5' RACE reads via MiXCR and lists one record per CDR3 protein. The repertoire holds around 300,000 distinct CDR3 sequences, with more than 9% as singletons. The chain has TRBV3-1 and TRBJ1-6; D call uncertain. The sequenced material came from blood, either unsorted or a sorted T cell fraction (not recorded which). The receptor comes from a female donor with ankylosing spondylitis or in good health (not recorded which). This CDR3 reads CASSFRDVYNSPLHF. CDR3 bases: TGTGCCAGCAGCTTTAGAGACGTCTATAATTCACCCCTCCACTTT.